A selection of T cell receptor beta chains follows, all from one sample in a study of cytomegalovirus exposure and HLA in healthy donors. Profiled with immunoSEQ multiplex PCR; TCRdb holds only in-frame clones, not every one. The sample carries fewer than 200,000 clones, 80% to 90% recorded once. The sequenced sample was PBMCs. These receptors all stem from a woman between 18 and 29 years old in good health and CMV-seropositive. Each CDR3 is given with its conserved first and last residue. D genes are given only for firm matches. A row's size may be missing; if present it is once, few, many or a size class.

size: NA; D: NA; J: TRBJ2-1; V: TRBV5-6; DNA: TGTGCCAGCAGCCCAGGGACACTTCGATACAATGAGCAGTTCTTC; CDR3: CASSPGTLRYNEQFF
size: many; D: TRBD1; J: TRBJ1-6; V: TRBV6-5; DNA: TGTGCCAGCACTTCGGACAGGGGGTATGGATCACCCCTCCACTTT; CDR3: CASTSDRGYGSPLHF
size: once; D: TRBD1; J: TRBJ2-5; V: TRBV6-6; DNA: TGTGCCAGCAGCCGACCTGGACAGGGCTCTGCCCAGTACTTC; CDR3: CASSRPGQGSAQYF
size: NA; D: TRBD2; J: TRBJ2-1; V: TRBV5-4; DNA: TGTGCCAGCAGCTTGGGAGGGACTAGAGGGGGGAATGAGCAGTTCTTC; CDR3: CASSLGGTRGGNEQFF
size: NA; D: TRBD2; J: TRBJ2-7; V: TRBV7-6; DNA: TGTGCCAGCAGCTTAGGGGACTACGCCTACGAGCAGTACTTC; CDR3: CASSLGDYAYEQYF
size: NA; D: NA; J: TRBJ1-6; V: TRBV10-1; DNA: TGCGCCAGCACCGAGGACATCTATAATTCACCCCTCCACTTT; CDR3: CASTEDIYNSPLHF
size: NA; D: NA; J: TRBJ1-1; V: TRBV9; DNA: TGTGCCAGCAGCGACGCCCTGACCGGGACAACTGTCACTGAAGCTTTCTTT; CDR3: CASSDALTGTTVTEAFF
size: NA; D: TRBD1; J: TRBJ1-5; V: TRBV10-3; DNA: TGTGCCATCAGTGAGTCCGGCGGGACAGAAGGCAATCAGCCCCAGCATTTT; CDR3: CAISESGGTEGNQPQHF
size: NA; D: TRBD1; J: TRBJ2-7; V: TRBV10-1; DNA: TGCGCCAGCAGTGACTTGGACAGGGACGAGCAGTACTTC; CDR3: CASSDLDRDEQYF
size: NA; D: TRBD1; J: TRBJ1-2; V: TRBV29-1; DNA: TGCAGCGTTGAAGAGGTCAAGGGACAGGGGCATGGCTACACCTTC; CDR3: CSVEEVKGQGHGYTF
size: NA; D: TRBD2; J: TRBJ2-5; V: TRBV5-1; DNA: TGCGCCAGCAGCTTGGCTCTAGCGGATGCGGAGACCCAGTACTTC; CDR3: CASSLALADAETQYF
size: few; D: TRBD2; J: TRBJ2-1; V: TRBV9; DNA: TGTGCCAGCAGTGAAAGCGGGGGGGCGTATGAGCAGTTCTTC; CDR3: CASSESGGAYEQFF
size: NA; D: TRBD2; J: TRBJ2-3; V: TRBV7-9; DNA: TGTGCCAGCAGCCTGGGACTAGCGGAGACAGATACGCAGTATTTT; CDR3: CASSLGLAETDTQYF
size: NA; D: NA; J: TRBJ1-3; V: TRBV7-8; DNA: TGTGCCAGCAGCCCCTTTCCTGCTGGAAACACCATATATTTT; CDR3: CASSPFPAGNTIYF
size: NA; D: NA; J: TRBJ1-6; V: TRBV19; DNA: TGTGCCTCATCCTCGTACAGGGAAGGTTCACCCCTCCACTTT; CDR3: CASSSYREGSPLHF
size: many; D: TRBD2; J: TRBJ2-7; V: TRBV6-1; DNA: TGTGCCAGCAGTCCGCTAGCGGGGGCTTCCTACGAGCAGTACTTC; CDR3: CASSPLAGASYEQYF
size: NA; D: NA; J: TRBJ2-3; V: TRBV7-2; DNA: TGTGCCAGCAGCCTCCCACTCGGGAGCACAGATACGCAGTATTTT; CDR3: CASSLPLGSTDTQYF
size: NA; D: TRBD2; J: TRBJ2-7; V: TRBV5-1; DNA: TGCACCAGCAGCTTGGAGGCGGGGGTCTCCTACGAGCAGTACTTC; CDR3: CTSSLEAGVSYEQYF
size: NA; D: TRBD1; J: TRBJ1-5; V: TRBV5-5; DNA: TGTGCCAGCAGCTTAACAGGGGGCGCGGGGACTCAGCCCCAGCATTTT; CDR3: CASSLTGGAGTQPQHF
size: NA; D: NA; J: TRBJ1-1; V: TRBV10-3; DNA: TGTGCCATCAGTGAGTCAGGGAGCGACGGCTTGGAGACTGAAGCTTTCTTT; CDR3: CAISESGSDGLETEAFF
size: NA; D: NA; J: TRBJ2-4; V: TRBV29-1; DNA: TGCAGCGTTGTAGTAGGGGTTGGCAAAAACATTCAGTACTTC; CDR3: CSVVVGVGKNIQYF
size: NA; D: TRBD1; J: TRBJ2-5; V: TRBV7-9; DNA: TGTGCCAGCAGCTTAAGCCGGGACAGGTCAAACTTC; CDR3: CASSLSRDRSNF
size: NA; D: NA; J: TRBJ1-4; V: TRBV4-1; DNA: TGCGCCACTGGGACAAAGGCAACTAATGAAAAACTGTTTTTT; CDR3: CATGTKATNEKLFF
size: NA; D: TRBD2; J: TRBJ2-7; V: TRBV27; DNA: TGTGCCAGCAGTCCGGGACTAGCGAAGGGCGAGCAGTACTTC; CDR3: CASSPGLAKGEQYF
size: NA; D: TRBD1; J: TRBJ1-2; V: TRBV11-2; DNA: TGTGCCAGCAGCCCCCTCCTGTTCCGGGGACAGTTCCCTGGCTACACCTTC; CDR3: CASSPLLFRGQFPGYTF
size: NA; D: NA; J: TRBJ1-3; V: TRBV13; DNA: TGTGCCAGCAGGTTCACAGGGAGCTCTGGAAACACCATATATTTT; CDR3: CASRFTGSSGNTIYF
size: NA; D: NA; J: TRBJ2-5; V: TRBV30; DNA: TGTGCCTGGAGTATCGGGACACTGCAAGAGACCCAGTACTTC; CDR3: CAWSIGTLQETQYF
size: NA; D: NA; J: TRBJ1-1; V: TRBV6-6; DNA: TGTGCCAGCAGGGGGCATACTGAAGCTTTCTTT; CDR3: CASRGHTEAFF
size: NA; D: NA; J: TRBJ2-7; V: TRBV19; DNA: TGTGCCAGTAGTATGATGGGGCCGCCACCGCCCGAGCAGTACTTC; CDR3: CASSMMGPPPPEQYF
size: NA; D: TRBD1; J: TRBJ2-7; V: TRBV19; DNA: TGTGCCAGTAGTTTACAGGGGACCTACGAGCAGTACTTC; CDR3: CASSLQGTYEQYF
size: NA; D: NA; J: TRBJ2-2; V: TRBV5-1; DNA: TGCGCCAGCAGCCCCGGGACTCCGACCGGGGAGCTGTTTTTT; CDR3: CASSPGTPTGELFF
size: NA; D: TRBD2; J: TRBJ2-3; V: TRBV10-3; DNA: TGTGCCATCAGTGCTCCTAGCGGGGCTAAAACAGATACGCAGTATTTT; CDR3: CAISAPSGAKTDTQYF
size: NA; D: NA; J: TRBJ1-4; V: TRBV9; DNA: TGTGCCAGCAGCGCGGTGGGAGGGAATGAAAAACTGTTTTTT; CDR3: CASSAVGGNEKLFF
size: NA; D: NA; J: TRBJ1-6; V: TRBV19; DNA: TGTGCCAGTAGTATGGGGGTAGGGAGGACACCCCTCCACTTT; CDR3: CASSMGVGRTPLHF
size: NA; D: NA; J: TRBJ1-4; V: TRBV18; DNA: TGTGCCAGCTCACCAGTAGCCGGGACTCGGGGTGAAAAACTGTTTTTT; CDR3: CASSPVAGTRGEKLFF
size: NA; D: TRBD1; J: TRBJ2-7; V: TRBV11-2; DNA: TGTGCCAGCAGACCGGGACAGAGTTCCTACGAGCAGTACTTC; CDR3: CASRPGQSSYEQYF
size: NA; D: NA; J: TRBJ1-1; V: TRBV19; DNA: TGTGCCAGTAGGAGTAACGGGGGGGAGAACACTGAAGCTTTCTTT; CDR3: CASRSNGGENTEAFF
size: NA; D: NA; J: TRBJ1-2; V: TRBV27; DNA: TGTGCCAGACCCTACCCCGAGGGCTACACCTTC; CDR3: CARPYPEGYTF
size: NA; D: NA; J: TRBJ1-5; V: TRBV7-8; DNA: TGTGCCAGCAGCTTAGAGGTTAGGGGACTACAACGCGATCAGCCCCAGCATTTT; CDR3: CASSLEVRGLQRDQPQHF
size: NA; D: NA; J: TRBJ1-3; V: TRBV15; DNA: TGTGCCACCAGCCCCGAGGGCTCTGGAAACACCATATATTTT; CDR3: CATSPEGSGNTIYF
size: NA; D: NA; J: TRBJ2-5; V: TRBV11-2; DNA: TGTGCCAGCAGCTTACGGTCCGATCAAGAGACCCAGTACTTC; CDR3: CASSLRSDQETQYF
size: NA; D: TRBD2; J: TRBJ2-5; V: TRBV7-9; DNA: TGTGCCAGCAGCTTTACTAGCGGGGGGGCCAGAGAGACCCAGTACTTC; CDR3: CASSFTSGGARETQYF
size: NA; D: NA; J: TRBJ1-1; V: TRBV28; DNA: TGTGCCAGCAAAATACAGGTGACTGAAGCTTTCTTT; CDR3: CASKIQVTEAFF
size: NA; D: NA; J: TRBJ1-6; V: TRBV5-6; DNA: TGTGCCAGCAGTGCTTGGGAGAGAGGAAATTCACCCCTCCACTTT; CDR3: CASSAWERGNSPLHF
size: NA; D: TRBD1; J: TRBJ2-7; V: TRBV7-2; DNA: TGTGCCAGCAGCTTAGGACAGGGCCACGAGCAGTACTTC; CDR3: CASSLGQGHEQYF
size: NA; D: NA; J: TRBJ1-6; V: TRBV6-1; DNA: TGTGCCAGCAGTGGCCAGGGAAATTCACCCCTCCACTTT; CDR3: CASSGQGNSPLHF
size: once; D: NA; J: TRBJ2-1; V: TRBV19; DNA: TGTGCCAGTCGGCCCGGGTGGTCCTACAATGAGCAGTTCTTC; CDR3: CASRPGWSYNEQFF
size: NA; D: TRBD1; J: TRBJ1-1; V: TRBV19; DNA: TGTGCCAGTAGTCGAATGGGACAGGGGTCTGAAGCTTTCTTT; CDR3: CASSRMGQGSEAFF
size: NA; D: TRBD1; J: TRBJ2-5; V: TRBV5-4; DNA: TGTGCCAGCGAAGACAGGGAGGAGACCCAGTACTTC; CDR3: CASEDREETQYF
size: NA; D: TRBD2; J: TRBJ2-2; V: TRBV7-2; DNA: TGTGCCAGCAGCTTGACTAGCGGGGGGGCAGGTGGGGAGCTGTTTTTT; CDR3: CASSLTSGGAGGELFF
size: NA; D: NA; J: TRBJ2-2; V: TRBV7-2; DNA: TGTGCCAGCAGCTTAACCGCCTCTACGGGCGGGGAGCTGTTTTTT; CDR3: CASSLTASTGGELFF
size: once; D: TRBD1; J: TRBJ2-3; V: TRBV7-8; DNA: TGTGCCAGCAGCTTATTAGGGGGCGATTCTGATACGCAGTATTTT; CDR3: CASSLLGGDSDTQYF
size: few; D: NA; J: TRBJ2-5; V: TRBV7-2; DNA: TGTGCCAGCAGCCTAAGCCGGGGGACTCAAGAGACCCAGTACTTC; CDR3: CASSLSRGTQETQYF
size: NA; D: TRBD1; J: TRBJ1-4; V: TRBV18; DNA: TGTGCCAGCTCACCACCGACGGGACAGATAAATGAAAAACTGTTTTTT; CDR3: CASSPPTGQINEKLFF
size: NA; D: TRBD1; J: TRBJ2-1; V: TRBV15; DNA: TGTGCCACCAGACCCCCTACAGGGGTATACAATGAGCAGTTCTTC; CDR3: CATRPPTGVYNEQFF
size: NA; D: TRBD2; J: TRBJ2-1; V: TRBV7-6; DNA: TGTGCCAGCAGCTTAGCTTCCAGCGGGGGGGCCCGTGAGCAGTTCTTC; CDR3: CASSLASSGGAREQFF
size: few; D: NA; J: TRBJ2-2; V: TRBV10-3; DNA: TGTGCCATAGAAGACACGGATAACACCGGGGAGCTGTTTTTT; CDR3: CAIEDTDNTGELFF
size: NA; D: NA; J: TRBJ2-7; V: TRBV7-2; DNA: TGTGCCAGCAGCTTAGCGGGGCGGGGGCAGGGGGAGCAGTACTTC; CDR3: CASSLAGRGQGEQYF
size: NA; D: TRBD1; J: TRBJ1-1; V: TRBV18; DNA: TGTGCCAGCTCACCTCAGGGGGATGGCACTGAAGCTTTCTTT; CDR3: CASSPQGDGTEAFF
size: NA; D: NA; J: TRBJ1-1; V: TRBV6-1; DNA: TGTGCCAGCAGTACTCGATCGGGGACTGAAGCTTTCTTT; CDR3: CASSTRSGTEAFF